The 3 T cell receptor beta chains below were found in one sample sequenced in a study of blood T cell repertoires in COVID-19. Sequenced by immunoSEQ multiplex PCR; TCRdb stores in-frame clones only, minus some. The data hold over 200,000 clones, with roughly 86% observed a single time. Sequenced input: peripheral blood. The receptors come from a woman aged 50 to 60 with acute or convalescent COVID-19.

V is TRBV6-2 or TRBV6-3 and J is TRBJ1-2; 7 bases match TRBD1. This CDR3 spans 13 amino acids. The trim removed 5 bases at V and 8 bases at J, leaving 8 bases unmatched. Per germline, CDR1 MNHEY and CDR2 SVGEGT. CDR3 loop: CASSPTGYLGYTF. The CDR3 DNA follows: TGTGCCAGCAGTCCGACAGGGTACCTCGGCTACACCTTC.

V is TRBV19 and J is TRBJ1-5; D perhaps matches TRBD1 (5 bases). The V and J ends lost 3 bases and 11 bases respectively, with 17 bases between them. From germline, CDR1 is LNHDA and CDR2 SQIVND (reference sequence). CDR3 length: 14 residues. The CDR3 nucleotides are TGTGCCAGTAGTATTGGGCAGGGATCTGGGTCCCAGCATTTT. Translated: CASSIGQGSGSQHF.

This chain links TRBV5-1 with TRBJ2-1; 8 bases align to TRBD2. The CDR3 sequence is 16 residues long. V was clipped by 0 bases and J by 1 base; unmatched bases: 3. Germline V gene sequence: CDR1 SGHRS, CDR2 YFSETQ. CDR3 loop: CASSLGAGGSYNEQFF. The CDR3 bases are TGCGCCAGCAGCTTGGGTGCGGGAGGTTCCTACAATGAGCAGTTCTTC.